What follows is one TCR beta chain and its context. Antigen: not known. Using immunoSEQ multiplex PCR, the repertoire was profiled, and TCRdb retains in-frame clones only, with some absent. This sample has 90,000 to 110,000 clones, with 92% found just once. The data were obtained in a study of siplizumab effects on memory and regulatory T cells. Study results and limitations: Naive-or-memory phenotypes were unassignable for roughly 80-96% of proliferating CD4+ or CD8+ clones. Memory cells seemed less diverse than naive T cells, which seemed major alloresponse contributors. The study did not confirm that proliferating Tregs from siplizumab cultures were suppressive. The Treg-derived share of mappable alloreactive CD4+ clones averaged roughly 64% with siplizumab and 26.9% in controls.

The source of this sequence is a human donor in good health. Sequencing input: Tregs sorted from blood.

The CDR3 nucleotides read TGCAGCGTTGATCGCGGGTATGGCTACACCTTC. Amino acid sequence: CSVDRGYGYTF. The rearrangement joins TRBV29-1 to TRBJ1-2; D gene ambiguous. V was cut by 3 bases and J by 5 bases, with 7 bases left in between. Germline-derived CDR1 and CDR2 are SQVTM and ANQGSEA. The CDR3 runs to 11 residues. The whole variable domain, remainder taken from reference TRBV29-1 and TRBJ1-2, is SAVISQKPSRDICQRGTSLTIQCQVDSQVTMMFWYRQQPGQSLTLIATANQGSEATYESGFVIDKFPISRPNLTFSTLTVSNMSPEDSSIYLCSVDRGYGYTFGSGTRLTVV.